Below, 10 T cell receptor beta chains from the same sample are listed, as sequenced in a study of T cells in Graves' hyperthyroidism and ophthalmopathy. Amplified TCR beta CDR3 regions came from RNA transcripts. The HTBI primer set served for first-round RT-PCR of the TCR CDR3. TCRdb called the multiplex PCR reads again in MiXCR, with one record for every CDR3 protein. The sample contains around 250,000 distinct CDR3 sequences, about 17% of which appear only once. Sequenced: blood. The receptors here all came from a woman aged 18-35 years with Graves' ophthalmopathy.

There are a few counts of this clonotype. The V gene is TRBV7-9, the J gene TRBJ2-1; TRBD2 is a possible D gene (6 bases). CDR3 length: 15 amino acids. CDR1 and CDR2 from the germline V gene are SEHNR and FQNEAQ (reference sequence). Between the trimmed V and J ends, which lost 2 bases and 8 bases, there was a span of 16 bases. For the CDR3, the DNA is TGTGCCAGCAGCTTACTAAGCGAGAGGGAGGATGAGCAGTTCTTC. It yields the protein CASSLLSEREDEQFF.

V gene TRBV6-2 or TRBV6-3 combines with J gene TRBJ2-2; 8 bases map to TRBD2. Germline-derived CDR1 and CDR2 are MNHEY and SVGEGT. This CDR3 has 17 amino acids. V was pared by 7 bases and J by 4 bases, with 14 bases of the junction left unmatched. CDR3: CASKSFLGGGTTGELFF. The CDR3 region has the DNA TGTGCCAGCAAATCCTTTCTGGGCGGGGGGACCACCGGGGAGCTGTTTTTT.

This clonotype was detected ten times or more. This rearrangement joins TRBV15 to TRBJ1-5; D is perhaps TRBD1 (6 bases). From germline, CDR1 is LNHNV and CDR2 YYDKDF (reference sequence). The CDR3 spans 16 residues. V lost 4 bases and J 0 bases, leaving 13 bases between the germline ends. CDR3 sequence (DNA): TGTGCCACCAGCAAGCACAGGGATTATAGCAATCAGCCCCAGCATTTT. Protein sequence: CATSKHRDYSNQPQHF.

This clonotype was recorded at least ten times. The chain is built from TRBV2 and TRBJ2-3; D ambiguous. The germline V gene encodes CDR1 SNHLY and CDR2 FYNNEI. V lost 7 bases and J 4 bases, leaving 12 bases between the germline ends. The CDR3 is made up of 13 amino acids. CDR3 DNA sequence: TGTGCCAGCAAAATTGAAGCGTCAGATACGCAGTATTTT. Its protein product is CASKIEASDTQYF.

Many counts were recorded for this clonotype. J is TRBJ2-3 and V is TRBV20-1, with 7 bases fitting TRBD2. The V gene's germline CDR1 is DFQATT and CDR2 SNEGSKA (reference sequence). CDR3 length equals 12 residues. V was pared by 6 bases and J by 9 bases, with 9 bases of the junction left unmatched. CDR3 loop: CSAYPRAGTQYF. The DNA for the CDR3 is TGCAGTGCCTACCCCCGAGCGGGGACGCAGTATTTT.

Concerning this clonotype itself: A junction end diverges from the germline sequence, so it may reflect a read error. The V call is TRBV19, the J call TRBJ1-1; D gene uncertain. The CDR3 runs to 13 residues. From germline, CDR1 is LNHDA and CDR2 SQIVND (reference sequence). The CDR3 loop is CASSIPGNAEAFF. The CDR3 coding sequence is TGTGCCAGTAGTATACCGGGGAACGCTGAAGCTTTCTTT. The complete variable domain, with remaining parts taken from reference TRBV19 and TRBJ1-1, reads DGGITQSPKYLFRKEGQNVTLSCEQNLNHDAMYWYRQDPGQGLRLIYYSQIVNDFQKGDIAEGYSVSREKKESFPLTVTSAQKNPTAFYLCASSIPGNAEAFFGQGTRLTVV.

This clonotype was counted many times. This chain's CDR3 is CASSLTPLGTQYF. CDR3 sequence (DNA): TGTGCCAGCAGCTTAACCCCACTCGGGACCCAGTACTTC. The chain has TRBV7-2 and TRBJ2-5; D is unresolved. Germline loops: CDR1 SGHTA, CDR2 FQGNSA. With 2 bases removed from V and 7 bases from J, the gap between germline ends came to 11 bases. This CDR3 region has 13 residues. Based on the CDR3 plus reference TRBV7-2 and TRBJ2-5, the full variable domain is GAGVSQSPSNKVTEKGKDVELRCDPISGHTALYWYRQSLGQGLEFLIYFQGNSAPDKSGLPSDRFSAERTGGSVSTLTIQRTQQEDSAVYLCASSLTPLGTQYFGPGTRLLVL.

In its sample, this clonotype was seen many times. The chain has TRBV13 and TRBJ1-5; 7 bases match TRBD1. Germline trimming cut 4 bases from V and 1 base from J; bases unmatched to any gene: 10. The germline gives CDR1 PRHDT, CDR2 FYEKMQ (reference sequence). This CDR3 comprises 17 residues. The CDR3 DNA reads as TGTGCCAGCAGCTCCACAGGGGATCAGGGAAGCAATCAGCCCCAGCATTTT. Translation gives CASSSTGDQGSNQPQHF.

This clonotype was counted at least ten times. This rearrangement joins TRBV6-1 to TRBJ2-2; 7 bases are a match to TRBD2. This CDR3 comprises 13 residues. V lost 10 bases and J lost 8; bases outside the gene matches: 10. Germline loops: CDR1 MNHNS, CDR2 SASEGT. This chain's CDR3 is CAIAPGGWGELFF. For the CDR3, the DNA is TGTGCCATCGCACCCGGGGGGTGGGGGGAGCTGTTTTTT.

Only one count was recorded for this clonotype. The chain recombines TRBV11-2 with TRBJ2-5; TRBD2 might be the D (7 bases). The CDR3 runs 17 residues. CDR1 and CDR2 (germline): SGHAT, FQNNGV. V lost 3 bases and J lost 1, with 18 bases in between. The CDR3 nucleotides read TGTGCCAGCAGCTTGACGGGGGGCCCCCTCTTCCAAGAGACCCAGTACTTC. Amino acids: CASSLTGGPLFQETQYF.